Included here is one T cell receptor beta chain sequence, with context. What it binds is not known. The sample is drawn from a study of chemoradiotherapy in HPV16-positive cancers. About the research overall: Functional T-cell assays on a couple of HPV16-positive patients' cells defined candidate HPV-specific clones and common TCR motifs.

Broader study findings: Non-HPV-specific T cells did not expand in tumors during treatment, whereas candidate HPV-specific clones and E7-related motifs did. Functional assays defining HPV-specific T cells used only a couple of HPV16-positive patients.

The data were produced by immunoSEQ multiplex PCR, yet TCRdb's version contains in-frame clones alone and is incomplete. Seen here are about 2,000 clones, about 82% observed once, and the top ten hold about 9.1%. Repeated repertoire sampling spanned the course of chemoradiotherapy. This CDR3 is built from 15 residues. CDR1 is SNHLY, CDR2 FYNNEI, per germline. Trimming stripped 0 bases from V and 7 bases from J, with 12 bases between. Source: tumor tissue, taken from a patient who underwent chemoradiotherapy. V gene TRBV2 combines with J gene TRBJ2-2; D not certain. The clonotype was recovered from a human donor with HPV-associated anogenital cancer. The CDR3 DNA is TGTGCCAGCAGTGAAGCGACTGGTAATGGCGGGGAGCTGTTTTTT. This codes for CASSEATGNGGELFF.